These 14 T cell receptor beta chains share one sample of origin, sequenced in a study of shared clonotypes between healthy human individuals. Clones were sequenced by immunoSEQ multiplex PCR, and TCRdb holds only the in-frame ones, with some missing. In the table there are around 2,000,000 clones, more than 85% of which are singletons. CD45RO-negative, CCR7-positively selected cells formed the naive CD8 fraction, excluding terminally differentiated effector memory CD45RA+ cells. Sequencing used naive CD8+ T cells from PBMCs. The receptor set was obtained from a man aged 18 to 35 in good health. Some clones in this sample may be carry-over from other donors' samples.

This chain links TRBV28 with TRBJ2-7; D unresolved. Germline V gives CDR1 MDHEN, CDR2 SYDVKM. V was trimmed by 5 bases and J by 6 bases, leaving 17 bases between them. The CDR3 sequence is 14 residues long. CDR3 nucleotide sequence: TGTGCCAGCAGTCACATTCAACTTGTCGGCGAGCAGTACTTC. Translation gives CASSHIQLVGEQYF.

The gene calls are TRBV4-1 and TRBJ1-5; 7 bases align to TRBD1. The V gene end was trimmed by 2 bases and the J gene end by 2 bases; junction bases not matched to a gene: 6. Germline CDR1 is MGHRA and CDR2 is YSYEKL. The CDR3 is 16 residues long. DNA of the CDR3: TGCGCCAGCAGCCAAATGGCAGGGGGAGGCAATCAGCCCCAGCATTTT. Encoded protein: CASSQMAGGGNQPQHF.

This chain links TRBV5-1 with TRBJ1-1; D is ambiguous. The CDR3 runs 14 residues. With 4 bases removed from V and 5 bases from J, the gap between germline ends came to 15 bases. Germline assignment: CDR1 SGHRS and CDR2 YFSETQ. CDR3 residues: CASSRLGGGTEAFF. DNA for the CDR3: TGCGCCAGCAGCCGACTGGGAGGTGGGACTGAAGCTTTCTTT.

The rearrangement joins TRBV7-9 to TRBJ1-2; no reliable D call. V gave up 4 bases and J gave up 1 base, with 16 bases separating them. Per the germline V gene, CDR1 is SEHNR and CDR2 is FQNEAQ (reference sequence). CDR3 length equals 16 residues. CDR3 DNA: TGTGCCAGCAGCTCTTCCGGACGGACCTTTAACTATGGCTACACCTTC. The encoded protein is CASSSSGRTFNYGYTF.

The chain recombines TRBV13 with TRBJ1-4; D is possibly TRBD1 (5 bases). From germline, CDR1 is PRHDT and CDR2 FYEKMQ (reference sequence). The CDR3 consists of 15 residues. Trimming stripped 5 bases from V and 3 bases from J, with 13 bases between. The CDR3 spells CASSLWGVANEKLFF. The CDR3 nucleotides read TGTGCCAGCAGCCTTTGGGGGGTTGCTAATGAAAAACTGTTTTTT.

This clone was observed once. The CDR3 sequence: CAWSDSGPLEQYF. CDR3 DNA: TGTGCCTGGAGTGATTCGGGTCCCCTCGAGCAGTACTTC. The rearrangement uses TRBV30 and TRBJ2-7; D ambiguous. Trimming shortened V by 1 base and J by 6 bases, and 13 bases separated the two germline ends. The germline V gene encodes CDR1 GTSNPN and CDR2 SVGIG (reference sequence). CDR3 length: 13 amino acids.

This chain joins TRBV18 and TRBJ2-1; possible D gene TRBD1, 5 bases. CDR1 is KGHSH and CDR2 is LQKENI in the germline V gene. CDR3 length equals 13 residues. Trimming shortened V by 6 bases and J by 5 bases, and 11 bases separated the two germline ends. The CDR3 sequence: CASSLDRNNEQFF. The CDR3 DNA reads as TGTGCCAGCTCTCTTGACAGAAACAATGAGCAGTTCTTC.

The CDR3 DNA reads as TGCGCCAGCAGCTTGGGGGCAGGGGAATACTATGGCTACACCTTC. Encoded protein: CASSLGAGEYYGYTF. The chain uses TRBV5-1 and TRBJ1-2, with D perhaps TRBD1 (6 bases). Trimming cost V 0 bases and J 3 bases, with 12 bases left between them. Germline lookup yields CDR1 SGHRS and CDR2 YFSETQ. The CDR3 has 15 amino acids.

The chain joins TRBV27 to TRBJ1-2; D possibly corresponds to TRBD1 (6 bases). The V gene lost 3 bases and the J gene lost 8 bases, with 19 bases spanning the gap. The CDR3 is 15 residues long. CDR1 is MNHEY, CDR2 SMNVEV, per germline (reference sequence). The CDR3 sequence is CASSLTTGSGEGYTF. The DNA for the CDR3 is TGTGCCAGCAGTTTGACTACAGGGTCGGGAGAGGGCTACACCTTC.

The chain recombines TRBV28 with TRBJ1-4, with D possibly TRBD1 on 6 matching bases. Germline V gives CDR1 MDHEN, CDR2 SYDVKM. CDR3 size: 14 residues. The germline V and J ends were trimmed by 5 bases and 8 bases, with 15 bases remaining between them. This CDR3 is CASSPQGREEKLFF. The CDR3 DNA sequence: TGTGCCAGCAGTCCCCAGGGGCGGGAGGAAAAACTGTTTTTT. Drawing the rest from reference TRBV28 and TRBJ1-4, the complete variable domain is DVKVTQSSRYLVKRTGEKVFLECVQDMDHENMFWYRQDPGLGLRLIYFSYDVKMKEKGDIPEGYSVSREKKERFSLILESASTNQTSMYLCASSPQGREEKLFFGSGTQLSVL.

The rearrangement links TRBV6-6 to TRBJ1-1; D remains ambiguous. The ends were cut back, 2 bases at V and 3 bases at J, with 7 bases in the middle. CDR1 is MNHNY, CDR2 SVGAGI, per germline (reference sequence). The CDR3 is made up of 13 amino acids. The CDR3 reads CASSYAVDTEAFF. The CDR3 nucleotides are TGTGCCAGCAGTTACGCGGTTGACACTGAAGCTTTCTTT.

The chain combines TRBV6-1 with TRBJ2-4, with D perhaps TRBD1 (6 bases). This CDR3 is built from 15 residues. Germline V lookup: CDR1 MNHNS, CDR2 SASEGT. Trimming left V 9 bases short and J 0 bases short, with 15 bases between. The CDR3 spells CARAGTQVAKNIQYF. CDR3 in DNA: TGTGCCAGGGCCGGGACACAAGTAGCCAAAAACATTCAGTACTTC.

V usage is TRBV7-9 and J usage is TRBJ1-5; D gene ambiguous. Deletions cut 5 bases from V and 10 bases from J, with 12 bases between. The CDR3 totals 12 residues. CDR1 is SEHNR, CDR2 FQNEAQ, per germline (reference sequence). CDR3 loop: CASSSSVGPQHF. The CDR3 nucleotides read TGTGCCAGCAGCAGTTCGGTTGGTCCCCAGCATTTT.

The chain couples TRBV11-2 to TRBJ2-3; D is possibly TRBD1 (5 bases). CDR3 size: 15 residues. Germline V lookup: CDR1 SGHAT, CDR2 FQNNGV. V lost 5 bases to trimming and J lost 0 bases, with 12 bases between them. The CDR3 spells CASSPVGRSTDTQYF. The DNA for the CDR3 is TGTGCCAGCAGCCCGGTGGGGCGTAGCACAGATACGCAGTATTTT.